The 18 T cell receptor beta chains reported below all come from one sample, sequenced in a study of resident and recirculating memory T cells in vitiligo. The protocol was immunoSEQ multiplex PCR, while the TCRdb copy is restricted to in-frame clones and leaves out a portion. The sample comprises 60,000 to 80,000 clones, about nine tenths of which are singletons, and 4% to 5.5% rests with the top ten. Sample: blood. The source of these receptors is a male donor with vitiligo.

The genes are TRBV6-1 and TRBJ2-7, with D maybe TRBD2 (7 bases). V was cut by 6 bases and J by 1 base, with 16 bases left in between. The CDR3 runs to 15 residues. Germline CDR1 and CDR2: MNHNS and SASEGT. The CDR3 protein is CASRGGGGASYEQYF. The CDR3 DNA follows: TGTGCCAGCAGGGGGGGCGGGGGCGCATCCTACGAGCAGTACTTC.

The rearrangement uses TRBV5-4 and TRBJ1-3; 11 bases are shared with TRBD1. The CDR3 runs 18 residues. Looked up from germline, CDR1 is SGHNT and CDR2 is YYREEE (reference sequence). The V segment lost 2 bases and the J segment 1 base; nucleotides outside the gene matches: 8. CDR3 residues: CASSFGQGADSSGNTIYF. The CDR3 nucleotides are TGTGCCAGCAGCTTTGGACAGGGGGCCGATAGTTCTGGAAACACCATATATTTT.

The rearrangement links TRBV27 to TRBJ1-1; unclear D gene. The CDR3 has 13 residues. Looked up from germline, CDR1 is MNHEY and CDR2 is SMNVEV (reference sequence). Trimming left V 5 bases short and J 6 bases short, with 13 bases between. The CDR3 spells CASSPKPVAEAFF. The CDR3, as DNA: TGTGCCAGCAGTCCAAAGCCGGTGGCTGAAGCTTTCTTT.

This clone was detected only a few times. The chain's CDR3 is CASSYSNSNQPQHF. The CDR3, as DNA: TGTGCCAGCAGTTACTCTAATAGCAATCAGCCCCAGCATTTT. V is TRBV6-6 and J is TRBJ1-5; D is undetermined. Trimming removed 0 bases at V and 0 bases at J, with 3 bases between. Germline V gene lookup returns CDR1 MNHNY and CDR2 SVGAGI (reference sequence). The length of the CDR3 is 14 residues.

This rearrangement joins TRBV19 to TRBJ2-3; 7 bases map to TRBD2. The CDR3 has 14 residues. CDR1 and CDR2 (germline): LNHDA, SQIVND (reference sequence). V shed 3 bases, J shed 3 bases, and the junction held 3 bases outside the gene matches. The CDR3 here is CASSMVGGTDTQYF. The CDR3 region has the DNA TGTGCCAGTAGTATGGTGGGGGGGACAGATACGCAGTATTTT.

The chain links TRBV7-9 to TRBJ1-4; D perhaps matches TRBD1 (5 bases). In germline, CDR1 is SEHNR, CDR2 FQNEAQ (reference sequence). V lost 5 bases and J lost 7, with 8 bases in between. This CDR3 comprises 12 residues. The CDR3 DNA is TGTGCCAGCAGCAGACAGCCTGAAAAACTGTTTTTT. Encoded protein: CASSRQPEKLFF. The variable domain in full, completed from reference TRBV7-9 and TRBJ1-4, reads DTGVSQNPRHKITKRGQNVTFRCDPISEHNRLYWYRQTLGQGPEFLTYFQNEAQLEKSRLLSDRFSAERPKGSFSTLEIQRTEQGDSAMYLCASSRQPEKLFFGSGTQLSVL.

J is TRBJ2-5 and V is TRBV28, with TRBD2 matching over 9 bases. From germline, CDR1 is MDHEN and CDR2 SYDVKM. The V segment lost 2 bases and the J segment 3 bases; nucleotides outside the gene matches: 10. This CDR3 has 17 amino acids. CDR3 in amino acids: CASSLTWASGDKETQYF. The CDR3 DNA follows: TGTGCCAGCAGTTTAACGTGGGCTAGCGGGGACAAAGAGACCCAGTACTTC. The full variable domain, rest sourced from reference TRBV28 and TRBJ2-5, is DVKVTQSSRYLVKRTGEKVFLECVQDMDHENMFWYRQDPGLGLRLIYFSYDVKMKEKGDIPEGYSVSREKKERFSLILESASTNQTSMYLCASSLTWASGDKETQYFGPGTRLLVL.

This clone has a single count. The chain joins TRBV7-2 to TRBJ2-5, with a tentative D call TRBD1 (6 bases). The V end lost 6 bases, the J end lost 2 bases, and 10 bases lay between the germline ends. Germline V gene lookup returns CDR1 SGHTA and CDR2 FQGNSA. This CDR3 spans 13 amino acids. The CDR3 spells CASRRTVQETQYF. As DNA, the CDR3 is TGTGCCAGCAGACGGACAGTTCAAGAGACCCAGTACTTC.

This clone has just one count. The J gene is TRBJ1-1, the V gene TRBV9; D remains unclear. Trimming stripped 4 bases from V and 2 bases from J, with 18 bases between. CDR1 and CDR2 from the germline V gene are SGDLS and YYNGEE. The CDR3 has 16 amino acids. CDR3 in amino acids: CASSPRLEAGNTEAFF. The DNA of the CDR3 is TGTGCCAGCAGCCCGAGGTTGGAGGCGGGTAACACTGAAGCTTTCTTT.

This sequence joins TRBV4-2 and TRBJ2-3, with 9 positions matching TRBD2. Germline V gene sequence: CDR1 LGHNA, CDR2 YNFKEQ. The CDR3 runs to 16 residues. Trimming took 0 bases from V and 4 from J; bases not matched to a gene: 5. The CDR3 nucleotides are TGTGCCAGCAGCCAAGACATGGCGGGGGGGCCAGATACGCAGTATTTT. It encodes CASSQDMAGGPDTQYF.

This clone was counted once. Written as DNA, the CDR3 is TGTGCCAGCAGCTTAGTGGGGGCGGGGGCCCAAGAGACCCAGTACTTC. It codes for CASSLVGAGAQETQYF. The rearrangement joins TRBV7-2 to TRBJ2-5; weak D call: TRBD2 (7 bases). The length of the CDR3 is 16 residues. Germline V lookup: CDR1 SGHTA, CDR2 FQGNSA. V lost 1 base to trimming and J lost 1 base, with 13 bases between them.

V and J are TRBV5-6 and TRBJ1-2; TRBD1 matches at 8 bases. The CDR3 totals 14 residues. Germline CDR1 reads SGHDT; CDR2 reads YYEEEE. After removal of 4 bases from V and 4 bases from J, the junction contained 6 bases not matched to a gene. The CDR3 coding sequence is TGTGCCAGCAGCCTGGACAGGGCCCTCTATGGCTACACCTTC. It yields the protein CASSLDRALYGYTF. The full variable domain, its missing parts supplied by reference TRBV5-6 and TRBJ1-2, is DAGVTQSPTHLIKTRGQQVTLRCSPKSGHDTVSWYQQALGQGPQFIFQYYEEEERQRGNFPDRFSGHQFPNYSSELNVNALLLGDSALYLCASSLDRALYGYTFGSGTRLTVV.

The chain uses TRBV14 and TRBJ1-2; the match to TRBD1 covers 10 bases. The CDR3 spans 14 residues. From germline, CDR1 is SGHDN and CDR2 FVKESK. V dropped 3 bases and J dropped 2; count of bases not matched to a gene: 0. CDR3 sequence: CASSQGQGNYGYTF. The CDR3 region has the DNA TGTGCCAGCAGCCAGGGACAGGGGAACTATGGCTACACCTTC.

The chain joins TRBV7-2 to TRBJ2-5; TRBD2 aligns across 8 bases. This CDR3 has 16 amino acids. Germline V CDR1 and CDR2: SGHTA, FQGNSA. V trimming: 6 bases; J trimming: 4 bases; junction bases outside the gene matches: 13. The CDR3 reads CASREDVAGRGETQYF. The CDR3, as DNA: TGTGCCAGCAGGGAGGATGTAGCGGGGCGAGGAGAGACCCAGTACTTC.

The chain recombines TRBV4-3 with TRBJ1-1; tentatively, D is TRBD1 (5 bases). Germline loops: CDR1 LGHNA, CDR2 YSLEER. This CDR3 is 14 amino acids long. V was pared by 1 base and J by 3 bases, with 9 bases between. For the CDR3, the DNA is TGCGCCAGCAGCCAAGGCCAGGGTTACACTGAAGCTTTCTTT. Translation gives CASSQGQGYTEAFF.

The chain joins TRBV11-2 to TRBJ1-4, with a weak D call TRBD1 (6 bases). V dropped 1 base and J dropped 10 bases, with 19 bases sitting between them. Germline CDR1 reads SGHAT; CDR2 reads FQNNGV. CDR3 length: 16 residues. The DNA of the CDR3 is TGTGCCAGCAGCTTAGTGCAGGGGCTCGCCCCTGGAAAACTGTTTTTT. Amino acid sequence: CASSLVQGLAPGKLFF.

The chain employs TRBV6-1 and TRBJ2-5; 7 nucleotides match TRBD2. Germline V gene data show CDR1 as MNHNS and CDR2 as SASEGT. This CDR3 comprises 17 residues. The junction had 14 bases not matched to a gene; V was cut back by 3 bases and J by 4 bases. The DNA of the CDR3 is TGTGCCAGCAGTGAGAGGGATGGGAGGGAAGAACGAGAGACCCAGTACTTC. As protein: CASSERDGREERETQYF.

This chain uses TRBV27 with TRBJ1-6; 7 bases are shared with TRBD1. Germline V gene lookup returns CDR1 MNHEY and CDR2 SMNVEV (reference sequence). With 3 bases clipped from V and 11 bases from J, the junction kept 10 bases outside the gene matches. The length of the CDR3 is 15 residues. The DNA of the CDR3 is TGTGCCAGCAGTTTCGGACAGGCAGGCGGGACACCCCTCCACTTT. Translation: CASSFGQAGGTPLHF.